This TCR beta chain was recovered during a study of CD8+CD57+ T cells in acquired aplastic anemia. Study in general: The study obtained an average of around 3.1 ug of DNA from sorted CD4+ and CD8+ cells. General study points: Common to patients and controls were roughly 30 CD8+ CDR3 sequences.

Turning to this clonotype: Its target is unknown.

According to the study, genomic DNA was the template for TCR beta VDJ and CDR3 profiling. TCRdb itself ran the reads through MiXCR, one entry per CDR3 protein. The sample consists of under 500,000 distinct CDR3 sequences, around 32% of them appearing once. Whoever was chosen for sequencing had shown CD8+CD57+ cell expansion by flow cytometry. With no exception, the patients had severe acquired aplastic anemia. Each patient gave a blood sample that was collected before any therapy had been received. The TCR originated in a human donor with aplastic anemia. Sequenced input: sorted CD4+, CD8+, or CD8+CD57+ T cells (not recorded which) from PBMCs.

CDR3 amino acids: CASSLAGTSGSNEQFF. Written as DNA, the CDR3 is TGCGCCAGCAGCTTGGCTGGGACTAGCGGGAGTAATGAGCAGTTCTTC. The chain joins TRBV5-1 to TRBJ2-1; 14 positions agree with TRBD2. Trimming at V came to 0 bases and at J to 7 bases, leaving 3 bases not matched to a gene. This CDR3 contains 16 residues. Germline V gives CDR1 SGHRS, CDR2 YFSETQ.